This TCR beta chain comes out of a study of beta chain features in type 1 diabetes. General study results and limits: Fewer junction insertions and more nucleotide deletions appeared in type 1 diabetes patients. Among patients with Type 1 diabetes, TCRB CDR3s were moderately but significantly shorter in every one of the four CD4+ subsets.

The sequenced template was cDNA made from the entire isolated RNA. Clones were read by immunoSEQ multiplex PCR, and TCRdb kept only the in-frame ones, dropping some. The sample lists about 150,000 clones, 10% occurring once. The single heparinised draw taken from each donor contained about 120 mL of blood on average. Sorted populations all had greater than 95% purity. This clone was recorded a few times. Its antigen remains unknown. The sample taken for sequencing was central memory CD4+ T cells from blood. The receptor was isolated from a man aged 30 to 39 with type 1 diabetes.

The CDR3 sequence is CASSVSEWNTEAFF. CDR3 in DNA: TGTGCCAGCAGCGTAAGCGAATGGAACACTGAAGCTTTCTTT. The chain links TRBV7-2 to TRBJ1-1; D not resolved. This CDR3 spans 14 amino acids. Germline lookup yields CDR1 SGHTA and CDR2 FQGNSA. Deletions cut 5 bases from V and 1 base from J, with 11 bases between.